This is a list of T cell receptor beta chains from one sample in a study of blood T cell repertoires in COVID-19. Sequencing was performed with immunoSEQ multiplex PCR; in TCRdb, only in-frame clones are kept and a portion is missing. The sample has about 130,000 clones, roughly four fifths seen once. Specimen: peripheral blood. These receptors came from a woman between 50 and 59 years old with acute or convalescent COVID-19. CDR3s include the opening cysteine and the closing phenylalanine or tryptophan. D genes are given only for firm matches. Clone size appears in some rows only: once, few, many, or a class for an expanded clone.

v_gene	j_gene	abundance	d_gene	CDR3nt	CDR3aa
TRBV19	TRBJ1-6	.	.	TGTGCCAGTAGTGGTCGGAAGACTAGCTATAATTCACCCCTCCACTTT	CASSGRKTSYNSPLHF
TRBV19	TRBJ1-2	.	TRBD1	TGTGCCAGTAGTCCCGAGCAGGGGGAAAACTATGGCTACACCTTC	CASSPEQGENYGYTF
TRBV10-3	TRBJ2-7	.	.	TGTGCCATCAGTGAGGGCCCTCATGACTACGAGCAGTACTTC	CAISEGPHDYEQYF
TRBV10-3	TRBJ2-1	.	TRBD1	TGTGCCACCTGTAAAACAGGGGAGTCCTACAATGAGCAGTTCTTC	CATCKTGESYNEQFF
TRBV28	TRBJ2-7	.	TRBD2	TGTGCCAGCAGTTTAATGGGGGAGGGCCTCGAGCAGTACTTC	CASSLMGEGLEQYF
TRBV3-1/TRBV3-2	TRBJ1-1	few	TRBD1	TGTGCCAGCAGCCGACAGGGGACCACTGAAGCTTTCTTT	CASSRQGTTEAFF
TRBV19	TRBJ1-3	.	.	TGTGCCAGTAGTCCAGGGGTCCTCAGCTCTGGAAACACCATATATTTT	CASSPGVLSSGNTIYF
TRBV6-1	TRBJ2-3	.	TRBD2	TGTGCCAGCAGTGGGACTAGCGGGAGCGCCGGGGGCACAGATACGCAGTATTTT	CASSGTSGSAGGTDTQYF
TRBV30	TRBJ2-7	.	.	TGTGCCTGGAGTGATTTTTATTCCTACGAGCAGTACTTC	CAWSDFYSYEQYF
TRBV7-6	TRBJ2-2	.	TRBD2	TGTGCCAGCAGCCACCGGGGGGGCGGGGCGAACACCGGGGAGCTGTTTTTT	CASSHRGGGANTGELFF
TRBV7-9	TRBJ2-1	few	TRBD1	TGTGCCAGCAGCACATCTCCCCGACAGGGCGATGAGCAGTTCTTC	CASSTSPRQGDEQFF